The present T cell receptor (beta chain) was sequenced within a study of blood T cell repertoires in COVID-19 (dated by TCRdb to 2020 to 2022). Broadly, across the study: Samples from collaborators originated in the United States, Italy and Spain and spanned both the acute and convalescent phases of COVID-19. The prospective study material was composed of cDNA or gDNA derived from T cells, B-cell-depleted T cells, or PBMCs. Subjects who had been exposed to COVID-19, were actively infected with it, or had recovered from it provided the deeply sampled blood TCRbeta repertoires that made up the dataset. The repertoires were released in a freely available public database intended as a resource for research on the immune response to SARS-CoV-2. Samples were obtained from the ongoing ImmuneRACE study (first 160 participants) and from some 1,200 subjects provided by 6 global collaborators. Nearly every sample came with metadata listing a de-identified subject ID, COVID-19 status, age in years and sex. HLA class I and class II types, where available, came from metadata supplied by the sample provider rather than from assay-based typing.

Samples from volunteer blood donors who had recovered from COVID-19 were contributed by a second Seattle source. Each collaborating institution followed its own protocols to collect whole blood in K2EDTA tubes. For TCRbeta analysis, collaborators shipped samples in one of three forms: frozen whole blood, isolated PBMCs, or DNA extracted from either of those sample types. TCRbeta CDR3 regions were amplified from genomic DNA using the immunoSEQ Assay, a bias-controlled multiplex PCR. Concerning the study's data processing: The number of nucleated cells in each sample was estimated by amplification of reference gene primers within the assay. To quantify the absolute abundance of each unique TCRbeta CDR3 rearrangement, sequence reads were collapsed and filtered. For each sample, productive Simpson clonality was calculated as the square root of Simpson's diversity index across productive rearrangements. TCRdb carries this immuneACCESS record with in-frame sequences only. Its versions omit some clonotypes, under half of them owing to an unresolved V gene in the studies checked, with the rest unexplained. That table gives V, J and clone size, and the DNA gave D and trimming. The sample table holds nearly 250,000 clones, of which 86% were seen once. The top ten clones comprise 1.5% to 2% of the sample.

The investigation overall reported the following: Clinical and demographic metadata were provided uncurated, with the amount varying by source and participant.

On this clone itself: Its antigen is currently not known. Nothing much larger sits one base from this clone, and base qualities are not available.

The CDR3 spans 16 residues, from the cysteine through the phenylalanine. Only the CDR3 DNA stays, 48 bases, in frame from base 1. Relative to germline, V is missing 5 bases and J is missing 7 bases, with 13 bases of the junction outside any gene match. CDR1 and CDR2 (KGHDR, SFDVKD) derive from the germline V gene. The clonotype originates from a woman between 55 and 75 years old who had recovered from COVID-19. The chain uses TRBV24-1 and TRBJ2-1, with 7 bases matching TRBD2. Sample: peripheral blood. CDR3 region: CATSAGTGGYVNEQFF. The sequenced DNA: TGTGCCACCAGTGCGGGCACGGGGGGATATGTGAATGAGCAGTTCTTC.